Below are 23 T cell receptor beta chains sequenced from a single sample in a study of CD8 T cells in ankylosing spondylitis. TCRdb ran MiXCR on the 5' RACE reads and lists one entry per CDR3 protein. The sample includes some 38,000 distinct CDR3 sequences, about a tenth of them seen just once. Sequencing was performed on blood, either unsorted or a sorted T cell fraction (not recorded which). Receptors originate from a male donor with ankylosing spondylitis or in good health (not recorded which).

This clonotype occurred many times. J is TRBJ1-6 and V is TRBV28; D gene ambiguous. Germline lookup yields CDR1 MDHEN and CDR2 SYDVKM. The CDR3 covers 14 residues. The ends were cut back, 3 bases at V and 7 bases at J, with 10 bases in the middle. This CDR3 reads CASSFGRLNSPLHF. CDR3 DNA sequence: TGTGCCAGCAGTTTCGGACGGCTAAATTCACCCCTCCACTTT.

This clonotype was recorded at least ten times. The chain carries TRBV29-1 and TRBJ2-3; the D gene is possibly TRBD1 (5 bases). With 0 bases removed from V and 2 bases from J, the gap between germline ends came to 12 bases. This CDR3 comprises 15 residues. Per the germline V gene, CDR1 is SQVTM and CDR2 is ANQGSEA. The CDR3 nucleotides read TGCAGCGTTGAAGATGAAGGACACCCCACAGATACGCAGTATTTT. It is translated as CSVEDEGHPTDTQYF.

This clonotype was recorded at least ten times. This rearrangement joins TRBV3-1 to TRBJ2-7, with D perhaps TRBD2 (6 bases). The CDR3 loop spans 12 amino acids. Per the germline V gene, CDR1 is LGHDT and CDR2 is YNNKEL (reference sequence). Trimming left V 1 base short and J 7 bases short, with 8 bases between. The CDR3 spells CASSQVGGEQYF. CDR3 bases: TGTGCCAGCAGCCAAGTTGGGGGGGAGCAGTACTTC.

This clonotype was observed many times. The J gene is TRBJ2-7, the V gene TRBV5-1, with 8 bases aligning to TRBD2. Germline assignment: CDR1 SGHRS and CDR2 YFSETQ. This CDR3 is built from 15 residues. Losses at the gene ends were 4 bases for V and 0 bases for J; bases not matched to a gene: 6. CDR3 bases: TGCGCCAGCAGCCGGGAGGGACACAGCTCCTACGAGCAGTACTTC. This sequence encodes CASSREGHSSYEQYF.

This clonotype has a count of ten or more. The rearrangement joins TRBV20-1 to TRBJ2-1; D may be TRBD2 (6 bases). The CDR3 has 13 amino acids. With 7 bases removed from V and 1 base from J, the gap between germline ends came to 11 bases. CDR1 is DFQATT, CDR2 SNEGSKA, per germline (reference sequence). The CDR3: CSGRGLSYNEQFF. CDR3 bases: TGCAGTGGGAGAGGACTATCCTACAATGAGCAGTTCTTC.

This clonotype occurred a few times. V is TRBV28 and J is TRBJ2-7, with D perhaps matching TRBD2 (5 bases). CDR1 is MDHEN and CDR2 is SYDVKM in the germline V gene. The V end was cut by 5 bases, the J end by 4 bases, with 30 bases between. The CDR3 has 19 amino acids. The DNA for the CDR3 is TGTGCCAGCAGTACCCAAAGCGGAGGCCCATTATCGACCCCTTACGAGCAGTACTTC. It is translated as CASSTQSGGPLSTPYEQYF.

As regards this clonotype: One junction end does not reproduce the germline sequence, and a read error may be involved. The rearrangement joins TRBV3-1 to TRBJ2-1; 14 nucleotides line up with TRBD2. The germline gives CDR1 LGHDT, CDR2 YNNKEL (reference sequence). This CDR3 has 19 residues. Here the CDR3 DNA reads TGTGCCACCAGCCAGACGGGACTAGCGGGAGAAATTTATTACAATGAGCAGTTCTTC. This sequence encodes CATSQTGLAGEIYYNEQFF.

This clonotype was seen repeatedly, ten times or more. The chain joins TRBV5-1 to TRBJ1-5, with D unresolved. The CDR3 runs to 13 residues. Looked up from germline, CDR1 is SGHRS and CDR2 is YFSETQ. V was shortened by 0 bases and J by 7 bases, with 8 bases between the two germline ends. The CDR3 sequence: CASSLAGQQPQHF. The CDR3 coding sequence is TGCGCCAGCAGCTTGGCGGGCCAGCAGCCCCAGCATTTT.

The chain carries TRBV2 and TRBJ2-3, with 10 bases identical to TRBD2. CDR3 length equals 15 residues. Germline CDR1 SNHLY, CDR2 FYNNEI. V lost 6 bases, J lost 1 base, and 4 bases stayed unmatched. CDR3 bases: TGTGCCAGCAGCACCGGGACTAGCGGCACAGATACGCAGTATTTT. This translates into CASSTGTSGTDTQYF.

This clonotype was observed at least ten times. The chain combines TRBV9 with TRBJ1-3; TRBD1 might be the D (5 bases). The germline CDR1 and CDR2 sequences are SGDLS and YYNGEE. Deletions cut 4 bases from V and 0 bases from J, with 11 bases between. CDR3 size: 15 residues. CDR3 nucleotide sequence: TGTGCCAGCAGCACCAGGGATAGCTCTGGAAACACCATATATTTT. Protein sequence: CASSTRDSSGNTIYF. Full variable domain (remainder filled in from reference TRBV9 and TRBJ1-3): DSGVTQTPKHLITATGQRVTLRCSPRSGDLSVYWYQQSLDQGLQFLIQYYNGEERAKGNILERFSAQQFPDLHSELNLSSLELGDSALYFCASSTRDSSGNTIYFGEGSWLTVV.

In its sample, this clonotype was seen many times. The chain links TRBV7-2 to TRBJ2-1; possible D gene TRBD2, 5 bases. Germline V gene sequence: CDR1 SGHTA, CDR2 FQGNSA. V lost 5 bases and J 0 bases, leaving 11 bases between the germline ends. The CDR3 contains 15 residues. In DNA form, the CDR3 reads TGTGCCAGCAGCCCCGGGATTAGCTCCTACAATGAGCAGTTCTTC. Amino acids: CASSPGISSYNEQFF.

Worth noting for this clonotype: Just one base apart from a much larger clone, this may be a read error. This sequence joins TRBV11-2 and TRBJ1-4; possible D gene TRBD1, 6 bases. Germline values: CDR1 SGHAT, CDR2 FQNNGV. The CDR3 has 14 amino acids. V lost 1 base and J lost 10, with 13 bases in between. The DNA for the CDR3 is TGTGCCAGCAGCTTAGTGGACAGCGTGGCAAAACTGTTTTTT. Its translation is CASSLVDSVAKLFF.

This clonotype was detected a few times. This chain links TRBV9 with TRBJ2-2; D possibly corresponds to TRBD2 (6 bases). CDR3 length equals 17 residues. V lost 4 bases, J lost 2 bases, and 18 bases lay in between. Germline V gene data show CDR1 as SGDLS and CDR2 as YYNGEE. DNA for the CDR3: TGTGCCAGCAGCCCCACAGGCGGGACTCTAAACACCGGGGAGCTGTTTTTT. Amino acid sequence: CASSPTGGTLNTGELFF. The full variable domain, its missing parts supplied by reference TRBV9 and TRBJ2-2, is DSGVTQTPKHLITATGQRVTLRCSPRSGDLSVYWYQQSLDQGLQFLIQYYNGEERAKGNILERFSAQQFPDLHSELNLSSLELGDSALYFCASSPTGGTLNTGELFFGEGSRLTVL.

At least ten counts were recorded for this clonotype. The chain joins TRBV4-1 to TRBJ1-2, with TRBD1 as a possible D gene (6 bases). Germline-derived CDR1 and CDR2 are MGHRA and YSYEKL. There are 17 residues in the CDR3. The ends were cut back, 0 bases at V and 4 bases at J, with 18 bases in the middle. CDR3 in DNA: TGCGCCAGCAGCCAAGATGCGGCGGGGGGCAGCGGCTATGGCTACACCTTC. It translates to CASSQDAAGGSGYGYTF.

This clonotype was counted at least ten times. The CDR3 sequence is CASSLAGAGEQYF. CDR3 nucleotides: TGTGCCAGCAGTTTAGCAGGGGCAGGGGAGCAGTACTTC. This chain connects TRBV27 to TRBJ2-7, with a weak D call TRBD1 (6 bases). Germline V gene data show CDR1 as MNHEY and CDR2 as SMNVEV (reference sequence). The CDR3 spans 13 residues. The V end lost 2 bases, the J end lost 7 bases, and 12 bases lay between the germline ends.

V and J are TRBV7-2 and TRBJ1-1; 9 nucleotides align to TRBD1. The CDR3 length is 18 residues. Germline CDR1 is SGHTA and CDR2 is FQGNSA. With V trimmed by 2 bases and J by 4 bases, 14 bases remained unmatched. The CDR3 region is CASSLLGQGSPIGTEAFF. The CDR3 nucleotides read TGTGCCAGCAGCTTATTGGGACAGGGTTCTCCCATTGGCACTGAAGCTTTCTTT.

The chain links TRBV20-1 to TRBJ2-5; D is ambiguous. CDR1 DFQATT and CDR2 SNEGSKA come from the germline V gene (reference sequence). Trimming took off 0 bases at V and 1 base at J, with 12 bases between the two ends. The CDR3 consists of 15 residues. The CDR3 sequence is CSARDPAFLQETQYF. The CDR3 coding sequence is TGCAGTGCTAGAGATCCGGCCTTCCTCCAAGAGACCCAGTACTTC.

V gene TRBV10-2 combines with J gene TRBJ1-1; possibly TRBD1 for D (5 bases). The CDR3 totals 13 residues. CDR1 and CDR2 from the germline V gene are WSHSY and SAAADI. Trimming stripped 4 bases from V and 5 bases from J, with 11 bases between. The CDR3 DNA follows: TGCGCCAGCAGTGCCAGGGCGGGGACTGAAGCTTTCTTT. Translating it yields CASSARAGTEAFF.

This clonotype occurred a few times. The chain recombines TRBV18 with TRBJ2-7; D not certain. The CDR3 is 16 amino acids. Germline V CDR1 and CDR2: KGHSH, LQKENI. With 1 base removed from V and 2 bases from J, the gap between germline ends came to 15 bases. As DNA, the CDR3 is TGTGCCAGCTCACCACGAGGAGTCACGGACCCCTACGAGCAGTACTTC. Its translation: CASSPRGVTDPYEQYF.

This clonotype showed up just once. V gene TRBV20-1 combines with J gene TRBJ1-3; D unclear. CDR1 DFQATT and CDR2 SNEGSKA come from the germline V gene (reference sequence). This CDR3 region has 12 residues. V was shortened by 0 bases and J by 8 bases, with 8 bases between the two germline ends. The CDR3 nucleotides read TGCAGTGCTAGAGATCGAAGCCACACCATATATTTT. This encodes CSARDRSHTIYF.

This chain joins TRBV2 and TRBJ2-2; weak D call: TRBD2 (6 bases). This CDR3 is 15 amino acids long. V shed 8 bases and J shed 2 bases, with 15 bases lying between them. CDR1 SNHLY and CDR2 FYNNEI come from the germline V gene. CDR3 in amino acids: CASGGAGRNTGELFF. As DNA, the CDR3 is TGTGCCAGCGGAGGGGCAGGTAGAAACACCGGGGAGCTGTTTTTT.

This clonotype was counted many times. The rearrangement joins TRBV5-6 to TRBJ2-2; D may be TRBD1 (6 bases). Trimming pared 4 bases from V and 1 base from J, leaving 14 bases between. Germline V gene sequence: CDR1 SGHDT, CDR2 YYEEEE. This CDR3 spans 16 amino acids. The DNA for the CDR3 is TGTGCCAGCAGCCCCTATGACAGGCTGAACACCGGGGAGCTGTTTTTT. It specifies CASSPYDRLNTGELFF. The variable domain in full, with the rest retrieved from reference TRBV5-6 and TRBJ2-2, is DAGVTQSPTHLIKTRGQQVTLRCSPKSGHDTVSWYQQALGQGPQFIFQYYEEEERQRGNFPDRFSGHQFPNYSSELNVNALLLGDSALYLCASSPYDRLNTGELFFGEGSRLTVL.

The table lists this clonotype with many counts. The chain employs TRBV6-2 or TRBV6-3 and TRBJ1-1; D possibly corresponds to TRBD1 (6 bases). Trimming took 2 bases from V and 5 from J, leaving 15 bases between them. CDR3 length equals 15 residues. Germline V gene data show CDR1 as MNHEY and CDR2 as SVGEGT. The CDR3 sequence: CASSYPTDRQTEAFF. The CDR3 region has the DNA TGTGCCAGCAGTTACCCCACCGACAGGCAGACTGAAGCTTTCTTT.